The clone carrying this TCR beta chain has only one observation. V shed 6 bases and J shed 8 bases, with 25 bases lying between them. CDR3 length: 16 amino acids. Germline V gene lookup returns CDR1 KGHSH and CDR2 LQKENI. The entry originates in a study of blood T cell repertoires in COVID-19. About the research overall: There were acute and convalescent COVID-19 samples, and they came from the United States, Italy and Spain. PBMCs, B-cell-depleted T cells, or T cells provided the cDNA or gDNA that made up the material.

Original handling: Quantification of nucleated cells was approximated via reference gene primer amplification. TCRdb keeps only in-frame clones here, not all; method: immunoSEQ multiplex PCR. V and J calls plus clone size are reproduced from that table; the DNA served to infer D and trimming. The sample holds under 200,000 clones, approximately 90% seen once. The V call is TRBV18, the J call TRBJ1-2, with a weak D call TRBD1 (5 bases). The sequence was obtained from a man aged 35 to 55 with active or convalescent COVID-19. Sequenced input: peripheral blood. CDR3 sequence (DNA): TGTGCCAGCTCCGGGGGTAGAGGGGCGCAGCTAAGAGGCTACACCTTC. Its protein product is CASSGGRGAQLRGYTF. The full variable domain, completed using reference TRBV18 and TRBJ1-2, is NAGVMQNPRHLVRRRGQEARLRCSPMKGHSHVYWYRQLPEEGLKFMVYLQKENIIDESGMPKERFSAEFPKEGPSILRIQQVVRGDSAAYFCASSGGRGAQLRGYTFGSGTRLTVV.